The next 2 T cell receptor beta chains were all read from a single sample in a study of memory CD4+ T cells and cytomegalovirus serostatus. The sort gate was single viable CD3+CD4+CD8-CD45RO+ cells for memory CD4+ T cells. The protocol was immunoSEQ multiplex PCR, while the TCRdb copy is restricted to in-frame clones and leaves out a portion. The sample yields 50,000 to 65,000 clones, about 73% seen once. Sequences were obtained from memory CD4+ T cells from blood. The receptor set was obtained from an adult in good health and CMV-seronegative.

The rearrangement joins TRBV6-5 to TRBJ2-7, with a possible D match to TRBD2 (5 bases). Germline-derived CDR1 and CDR2 are MNHEY and SVGAGI. V shed 2 bases and J shed 6 bases, with 14 bases lying between them. The CDR3 is 14 residues long. CDR3 sequence (DNA): TGTGCCAGCAGTTACGGAGGCCGCCCTGCCGAGCAGTACTTC. Translated: CASSYGGRPAEQYF.

This chain joins TRBV19 and TRBJ2-6; possibly TRBD1 for D (5 bases). This CDR3 comprises 19 residues. Germline V gives CDR1 LNHDA, CDR2 SQIVND (reference sequence). The germline V and J ends were trimmed by 5 bases and 5 bases, with 25 bases remaining between them. CDR3 sequence: CASSASGTGHSGRANVLTF. The CDR3 DNA is TGTGCCAGTAGTGCCTCAGGAACTGGACACTCTGGGCGGGCCAACGTCCTGACTTTC.